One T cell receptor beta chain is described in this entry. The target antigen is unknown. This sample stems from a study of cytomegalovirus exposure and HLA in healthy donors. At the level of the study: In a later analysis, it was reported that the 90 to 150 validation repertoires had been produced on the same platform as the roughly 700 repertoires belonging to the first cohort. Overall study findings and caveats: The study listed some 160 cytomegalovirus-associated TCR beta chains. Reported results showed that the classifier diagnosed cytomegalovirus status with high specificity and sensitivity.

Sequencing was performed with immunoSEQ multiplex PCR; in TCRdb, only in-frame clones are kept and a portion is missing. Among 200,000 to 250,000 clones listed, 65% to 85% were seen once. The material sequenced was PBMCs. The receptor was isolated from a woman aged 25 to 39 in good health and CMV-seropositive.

Written as DNA, the CDR3 is TGTGCCAGCAGCGATGGCGTGGGCGACTCCTACAATGAGCAGTTCTTC. Its protein is CASSDGVGDSYNEQFF. This chain links TRBV7-3 with TRBJ2-1; D ambiguous. CDR1 is SGHTA and CDR2 is FQGTGA in the germline V gene. This CDR3 comprises 16 residues. The V end lost 5 bases, the J end lost 0 bases, and 14 bases lay between the germline ends.